The TCR beta chain described here comes from a study of T cell responses to AZD1222 COVID-19 vaccine. Sequenced by immunoSEQ multiplex PCR; TCRdb stores in-frame clones only, minus some. The table shows approximately 140,000 clones, with over 90% occurring only once. The V gene lost 0 bases and the J gene lost 7 bases, with 15 bases spanning the gap. The germline V gene has CDR1 LGHNA and CDR2 YSLEER. The CDR3 covers 15 residues. The V call is TRBV4-3, the J call TRBJ1-2, with unresolved D. This sequence originates from an adult in good health. Sequenced material: peripheral blood, taken on day 0 of MenACWY control vaccination. This chain's CDR3 is CASSQDPRFVGGYTF. CDR3 DNA: TGCGCCAGCAGCCAAGATCCCCGGTTTGTTGGTGGCTACACCTTC.